The rows below give T cell receptor beta chains drawn from one sample of a study of T cell repertoires in cytomegalovirus infection. Via MiXCR, TCRdb re-called the reads, giving one row per CDR3 protein. The table records roughly 570,000 distinct CDR3 sequences, roughly 42% of them present only once. Antigen specificity for these receptors is unknown. The material sequenced was cultured PBMCs, taken from culture after CMV antigen stimulation. These receptors were collected from a human donor in good health (CMV status not recorded). Some clones in this sample may be carry-over from other donors' samples. The CDR3 runs from the conserved cysteine through the conserved F or W. Each record gives: D gene, V gene, J gene, clone size, CDR3 DNA, CDR3 protein. The D gene is left open where the match is weak. The listing skips clone size in some rows; elsewhere it reads once, few, many or a size class.

.	TRBV7-8	TRBJ1-6	.	TGTGCCAGCAGCCCCAAATCAGGGGCGCGGGTTTCACCCCTCCACTTT	CASSPKSGARVSPLHF
.	TRBV7-6	TRBJ1-1	few	TGTGCCAGCAGCTTACTCGCTAATAGCGGTGAAGCTTTCTTT	CASSLLANSGEAFF
.	TRBV7-6	TRBJ1-1	few	TGTGCCAGCAGATTTGAATTGAACACTGAAGCTTTCTTT	CASRFELNTEAFF
TRBD2	TRBV20-1	TRBJ2-7	.	TGCAGTGCCGTCGGACTAGACGGCGAGCAGTACTTC	CSAVGLDGEQYF
.	TRBV19	TRBJ1-4	.	TGTGCCAGTTCCGGACAGTCGAATGAAAAACTGTTTTTT	CASSGQSNEKLFF
.	TRBV2	TRBJ1-3	.	TGTGCCAGCAGAGTGGCGCGGTACGGAAACACCATATATTTT	CASRVARYGNTIYF
TRBD1	TRBV6-6	TRBJ1-3	once	TGTGCCAGCAGTTACTATGGGACAGGGGAGATCACCATATATTTT	CASSYYGTGEITIYF
TRBD2	TRBV28	TRBJ2-7	.	TGTGCCAGCAGCTCAAAAAGTTTAGCGGGATACGAGCAGTACTTC	CASSSKSLAGYEQYF
.	TRBV2	TRBJ2-1	once	TGTGCCAGCACCCCCGAATCAGCGGCAGGCAATGAGCAGTTCTTC	CASTPESAAGNEQFF
TRBD2	TRBV12-3/TRBV12-4	TRBJ2-7	.	TGTGCCAGCAGTTTACCGCTAGCGGGAGCCGTATACGAGCAGTACTTC	CASSLPLAGAVYEQYF
.	TRBV12-3/TRBV12-4	TRBJ2-6	.	TGTGCCAGCAGTTTTCGACAGATCCCTGGGGCCAACGTCCTGACTTTC	CASSFRQIPGANVLTF
.	TRBV23-1	TRBJ2-3	.	TGCGCCAGCAGTCGACCGGGCACACCGAGGGATACGCAGTATTTT	CASSRPGTPRDTQYF
.	TRBV12-3/TRBV12-4	TRBJ2-3	few	TGTGCCAGCAGTTTATCCGAGATAGATACGCAGTATTTT	CASSLSEIDTQYF
TRBD1	TRBV2	TRBJ2-3	.	TGTGCCAGCAGTGGGGACAGGGGGCGCGGCCGAAGAGATACGCAGTATTTT	CASSGDRGRGRRDTQYF
.	TRBV6-8	TRBJ2-3	.	TGTGCCAGCAGTTACTCGATGAGACGTGCTGTGGAGGGTACGCAGTATTTT	CASSYSMRRAVEGTQYF
.	TRBV19	TRBJ2-2	once	TGTGCCAGTAGCCCTAGCTACAGCGGGGAGCTGTTTTTT	CASSPSYSGELFF
.	TRBV23-1	TRBJ1-1	.	TGCGCCAGCAGTCAATCGGGGGGCACCAGGGCCTTGATGAACACTGAAGCTTTCTTT	CASSQSGGTRALMNTEAFF
.	TRBV6-2/TRBV6-3	TRBJ2-1	.	TGTGCCAGCAGTTACTCAGGGGCCGGTAATGAGCAGTTCTTC	CASSYSGAGNEQFF
.	TRBV11-2	TRBJ1-3	once	TGTGCCAGCAGCTTACGACCGGACTCTGGAAACACCATATATTTT	CASSLRPDSGNTIYF
.	TRBV11-2	TRBJ2-7	.	TGTGCCAGCAGCTTAGAACGGCTCCTCTACGAGCAGTACTTC	CASSLERLLYEQYF
.	TRBV6-5	TRBJ2-5	.	TGTGCCAGCAGTTCTCGGGAACAAGAGACCCAGTACTTC	CASSSREQETQYF
.	TRBV11-2	TRBJ2-6	.	TGTGCCAGCAGATCTCCGGGACGGCGCTCTGGGGCCAACGTCCTGACTTTC	CASRSPGRRSGANVLTF
.	TRBV7-9	TRBJ1-6	few	TGTGCCAGCAGCTCCCACCGGGACGGTAATTCACCCCTCCACTTT	CASSSHRDGNSPLHF
.	TRBV5-5	TRBJ1-2	.	TGTGCCAGCAGCTTGGCCCCAGTGGTCCACTATGGCTACACCTTC	CASSLAPVVHYGYTF
TRBD2	TRBV24-1	TRBJ2-1	.	TGTGCCACCAGTGCCACTCCGGGACAGGGACTAGCGGGAGGGCGATACAATGAGCAGTTCTTC	CATSATPGQGLAGGRYNEQFF
.	TRBV7-8	TRBJ2-1	.	TGTGCCAGCAGCCACCGGGAGACCTACAATGAGCAGTTCTTC	CASSHRETYNEQFF
.	TRBV7-9	TRBJ1-3	.	TGTGCCAGCACCATCGGGCTATCTGGAAACACCATATATTTT	CASTIGLSGNTIYF
.	TRBV4-1	TRBJ2-2	few	TGCGCCAGCAGCCAAAAGGTGGGACTTGCGAACACCGGGGAGCTGTTTTTT	CASSQKVGLANTGELFF
.	TRBV7-9	TRBJ2-7	few	TGTGCCAGCAGCTCCGCCAGGACAGACGTTTGGAAGCAGTACTTC	CASSSARTDVWKQYF
TRBD2	TRBV6-5	TRBJ2-1	.	TGTGCCAGCAGTTACACTCTGGGCGGGGGGATCAATGAGCAGTTCTTC	CASSYTLGGGINEQFF
TRBD1	TRBV7-2	TRBJ2-1	many	TGTGCCAGCAGCTTGACAGGGACCTACAATGAGCAGTTCTTC	CASSLTGTYNEQFF
.	TRBV7-9	TRBJ2-5	.	TGTGCCAGCAGCTTTATTCTGCTAGTAGAGGGTACGGTCAACGAAACCTCTCAAGAGACCCAGTACTTC	CASSFILLVEGTVNETSQETQYF
.	TRBV6-2/TRBV6-3	TRBJ2-7	.	TGTGCCAGCAGTTTCGGGACGGCTGCCTACGAGCAGTACTTC	CASSFGTAAYEQYF
.	TRBV2	TRBJ1-1	few	TGTGCCAGCAGTGAAGACAGGGAGTTGAACACTGAAGCTTTCTTT	CASSEDRELNTEAFF
TRBD2	TRBV7-2	TRBJ2-7	.	TGTGCCAGCAGTTTTACTAGCGGGGGATCCTACGAGCAGTACTTC	CASSFTSGGSYEQYF
.	TRBV11-3	TRBJ2-1	.	TGTGCCAGCAGCTCCGGGACTGGCTCGCACAATGAGCAGTTCTTC	CASSSGTGSHNEQFF
.	TRBV7-2	TRBJ2-3	.	TGTGCCAGCAACCTTTTGACAGGCCCGACCACAGATACGCAGTATTTT	CASNLLTGPTTDTQYF
.	TRBV28	TRBJ1-5	few	TGTGCCAGCACCACCCACGGGGGCGATAGCAATCAGCCCCAGCATTTT	CASTTHGGDSNQPQHF
.	TRBV15	TRBJ1-5	.	TGTGCCACCAGCAGAGATCCGATGGGGCGAGGCGGCAATCAGCCCCAGCATTTT	CATSRDPMGRGGNQPQHF
TRBD1	TRBV2	TRBJ1-5	.	TGTGCCTGCCAGCAGGGCAGGGGGGGATTGGGCAATCAGCCCCAGCATTTT	CACQQGRGGLGNQPQHF
.	TRBV28	TRBJ2-5	.	TGTGCCAGCAGCCTACTTCCCGGGACACCGAAAGAGACCCAGTACTTC	CASSLLPGTPKETQYF
.	TRBV7-6	TRBJ1-4	few	TGTGCCAGCAGCTTAAGCGGCCCCAATGAAAAACTGTTTTTT	CASSLSGPNEKLFF